This is a list of T cell receptor beta chains from one sample in a study of beta chain features in type 1 diabetes. Clones were read by immunoSEQ multiplex PCR, and TCRdb kept only the in-frame ones, dropping some. The table shows about 370,000 clones, with roughly 16% occurring only once. Sequenced: naive CD4+ T cells from blood. All receptors come from a woman under 30 in good health. CDR3s include the opening cysteine and the closing phenylalanine or tryptophan. Fields, in order: clone size, J gene, V gene, D gene, CDR3 protein, CDR3 DNA. A D gene is named only where the DNA matches it firmly. Only part of the rows carry a size: once, few, many, or a class if the clone is expanded.

size: few; J: TRBJ2-5; V: TRBV7-2; D: TRBD1; CDR3: CASSRDRVETQYF; DNA: TGTGCCAGCAGCCGGGACAGGGTGGAGACCCAGTACTTC
size: -; J: TRBJ2-6; V: TRBV28; D: TRBD1; CDR3: CASSPWTGVGANVLTF; DNA: TGTGCCAGCAGTCCATGGACAGGGGTCGGGGCCAACGTCCTGACTTTC
size: few; J: TRBJ2-1; V: TRBV14; D: TRBD2; CDR3: CASSKPGTSIVEQFF; DNA: TGTGCCAGCAGCAAACCCGGGACTAGCATTGTTGAGCAGTTCTTC
size: -; J: TRBJ1-1; V: TRBV5-1; D: TRBD1; CDR3: CASSPRGRGDTEAFF; DNA: TGCGCCAGCAGCCCCAGGGGGCGCGGGGACACTGAAGCTTTCTTT
size: -; J: TRBJ2-7; V: TRBV27; D: TRBD2; CDR3: CASRLNLPSGVEQYF; DNA: TGTGCCAGCAGGCTGAACCTCCCTAGCGGGGTCGAGCAGTACTTC
size: -; J: TRBJ2-2; V: TRBV11-2; D: -; CDR3: CASSRTRLAGELFF; DNA: TGTGCCAGCAGCCGTACTAGACTCGCCGGGGAGCTGTTTTTT
size: -; J: TRBJ1-2; V: TRBV19; D: -; CDR3: CASSIVPGTYGYTF; DNA: TGTGCCAGTAGTATCGTCCCAGGCACCTATGGCTACACCTTC
size: -; J: TRBJ1-5; V: TRBV6-5; D: -; CDR3: CASVEQPQHF; DNA: TGTGCCAGCGTGGAGCAGCCCCAGCATTTT
size: few; J: TRBJ2-5; V: TRBV29-1; D: -; CDR3: CSAQRVFQETQYF; DNA: TGCAGCGCGCAACGGGTTTTCCAAGAGACCCAGTACTTC
size: -; J: TRBJ1-1; V: TRBV6-5; D: -; CDR3: CASSYSGGRRTEAFF; DNA: TGTGCCAGCAGTTATTCGGGTGGGAGAAGGACTGAAGCTTTCTTT
size: -; J: TRBJ2-7; V: TRBV5-1; D: TRBD1; CDR3: CASSLDRGFNEQYF; DNA: TGCGCCAGCAGCCTCGACAGGGGTTTCAACGAGCAGTACTTC
size: -; J: TRBJ2-7; V: TRBV4-3; D: TRBD1; CDR3: CASSRYGDGTGFYEQYF; DNA: TGCGCCAGCAGCCGCTATGGAGATGGGACAGGGTTCTACGAGCAGTACTTC
size: few; J: TRBJ2-1; V: TRBV9; D: TRBD2; CDR3: CASSVSGSSYNEQFF; DNA: TGTGCCAGCAGCGTAAGCGGGAGCTCCTACAATGAGCAGTTCTTC
size: -; J: TRBJ2-4; V: TRBV28; D: -; CDR3: CASSAGLEPYF; DNA: TGTGCCAGCAGTGCAGGGCTAGAACCGTACTTC
size: -; J: TRBJ2-7; V: TRBV30; D: -; CDR3: CAWEVSQGTYEQYF; DNA: TGTGCCTGGGAAGTCTCACAGGGTACCTACGAGCAGTACTTC
size: -; J: TRBJ2-6; V: TRBV27; D: -; CDR3: CASSLAGGTGANVLTF; DNA: TGTGCCAGCAGTTTAGCAGGGGGGACTGGGGCCAACGTCCTGACTTTC
size: few; J: TRBJ2-7; V: TRBV21-1; D: -; CDR3: CASSKVGGQGALEQYF; DNA: TGTGCCAGCAGCAAAGTTGGGGGACAGGGGGCCCTCGAGCAGTACTTC
size: few; J: TRBJ1-1; V: TRBV6-5; D: -; CDR3: CASRQGNTEAFF; DNA: TGTGCCAGCAGACAGGGGAACACTGAAGCTTTCTTT
size: -; J: TRBJ2-7; V: TRBV2; D: -; CDR3: CASSETGLYEQYF; DNA: TGTGCCAGCAGCGAGACGGGATTGTACGAGCAGTACTTC
size: few; J: TRBJ1-5; V: TRBV29-1; D: -; CDR3: CSVGGGEQPQHF; DNA: TGCAGCGTTGGGGGCGGTGAGCAGCCCCAGCATTTT
size: -; J: TRBJ1-1; V: TRBV25-1; D: TRBD1; CDR3: CASSEYQGAAETEAFF; DNA: TGTGCCAGCAGTGAATATCAGGGGGCGGCGGAGACTGAAGCTTTCTTT
size: few; J: TRBJ1-1; V: TRBV7-2; D: -; CDR3: CASGGRAPNTEAFF; DNA: TGTGCCAGTGGGGGGAGGGCGCCGAACACTGAAGCTTTCTTT
size: -; J: TRBJ1-5; V: TRBV30; D: -; CDR3: CAWSAIRGNQPQHF; DNA: TGTGCCTGGAGTGCCATCCGAGGTAATCAGCCCCAGCATTTT
size: few; J: TRBJ2-7; V: TRBV9; D: TRBD1; CDR3: CASSVDDRGTYEQYF; DNA: TGTGCCAGCAGCGTAGATGACAGGGGCACCTACGAGCAGTACTTC
size: few; J: TRBJ2-1; V: TRBV10-3; D: TRBD2; CDR3: CAISDGTTYNEQFF; DNA: TGTGCCATCAGTGACGGGACTACCTACAATGAGCAGTTCTTC
size: few; J: TRBJ2-1; V: TRBV19; D: -; CDR3: CASRRGLGLVEQFF; DNA: TGTGCCAGTCGGCGGGGTCTGGGGTTGGTAGAGCAGTTCTTC
size: few; J: TRBJ2-3; V: TRBV7-3; D: TRBD2; CDR3: CASSLTTSGTDTQYF; DNA: TGTGCCAGCAGCTTAACTACTAGCGGCACAGATACGCAGTATTTT
size: -; J: TRBJ2-7; V: TRBV7-2; D: TRBD2; CDR3: CASSRGSSSSYEQYF; DNA: TGTGCCAGCAGCCGCGGGAGCTCCAGCTCCTACGAGCAGTACTTC
size: -; J: TRBJ2-3; V: TRBV6-5; D: TRBD1; CDR3: CASSYYRGLNTQYF; DNA: TGTGCCAGCAGTTACTACAGGGGGCTGAATACGCAGTATTTT
size: -; J: TRBJ1-1; V: TRBV6-5; D: TRBD1; CDR3: CASSTDRGGAEAFF; DNA: TGTGCCAGCAGTACCGACAGGGGGGGGGCTGAAGCTTTCTTT
size: -; J: TRBJ2-7; V: TRBV6-1; D: -; CDR3: CASSERTEQYF; DNA: TGTGCCAGCAGTGAAAGGACAGAGCAGTACTTC
size: -; J: TRBJ2-3; V: TRBV25-1; D: TRBD2; CDR3: CASSEGRGADTQYF; DNA: TGTGCCAGCAGTGAAGGGAGGGGAGCAGATACGCAGTATTTT